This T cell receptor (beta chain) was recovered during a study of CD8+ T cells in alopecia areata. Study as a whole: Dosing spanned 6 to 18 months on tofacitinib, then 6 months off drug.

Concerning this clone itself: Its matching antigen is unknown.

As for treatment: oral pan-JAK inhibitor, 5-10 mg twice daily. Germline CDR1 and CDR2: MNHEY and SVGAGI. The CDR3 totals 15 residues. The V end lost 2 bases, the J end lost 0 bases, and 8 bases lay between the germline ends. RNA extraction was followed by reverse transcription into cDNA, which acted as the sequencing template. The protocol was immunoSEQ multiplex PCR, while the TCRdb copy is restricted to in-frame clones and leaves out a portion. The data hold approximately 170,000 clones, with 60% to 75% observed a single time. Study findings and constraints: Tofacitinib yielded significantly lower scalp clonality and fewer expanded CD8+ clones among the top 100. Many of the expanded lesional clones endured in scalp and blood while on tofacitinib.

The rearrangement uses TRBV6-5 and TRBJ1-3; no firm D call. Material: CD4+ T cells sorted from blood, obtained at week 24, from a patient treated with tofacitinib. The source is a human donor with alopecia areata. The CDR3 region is CASSYDLRSGNTIYF. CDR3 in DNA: TGTGCCAGCAGTTACGATCTCCGCTCTGGAAACACCATATATTTT.